Listed below are T cell receptor beta chains from one sample, sequenced in a study of radiotherapy plus CTLA-4 blockade in lung cancer. The table came from immunoSEQ multiplex PCR; TCRdb's copy has only in-frame clones and leaves some out. The sample gives about 38,000 clones, 65% to 90% of which show up once; 20% to 25% is in the top ten. The sequences come from peripheral blood, collected from a patient treated with radiotherapy plus ipilimumab. These receptors came from a human donor with non-small cell lung cancer whose response to radiotherapy plus ipilimumab could not be evaluated. Both conserved end residues are part of each CDR3. Each record gives: J gene, V gene, D gene, clone size, CDR3 DNA, CDR3 protein. The D gene is left open where the match is weak. The size field is filled for only some rows; it gives once, few, many or a size class.

>TRBJ2-7|TRBV11-3|.|.
TGTGCCAGCAGCTTAGAATCGGGGGTTTCCTACGAGCAGTACTTC
CASSLESGVSYEQYF
>TRBJ2-3|TRBV5-1|TRBD2|.
TGCGCCAGCAGCTCCCGCGGGAGGGCCAGCACAGATACGCAGTATTTT
CASSSRGRASTDTQYF
>TRBJ2-1|TRBV27|TRBD1|once
TGTGCCAGCAGTTTGTTGGGACAGGGGGCTCGCGGCGATGAGCAGTTCTTC
CASSLLGQGARGDEQFF
>TRBJ1-2|TRBV5-6|.|.
TGTGCCAGCACCCTAGGGCGGGGATATGGCTACACCTTC
CASTLGRGYGYTF
>TRBJ1-2|TRBV2|.|.
TGTGCCAGCGCCGTCGAGGTTGGGGGCTACACCTTC
CASAVEVGGYTF
>TRBJ1-1|TRBV7-9|.|.
TGTGCCAGCAGCTTAGGGGGGCGGCACACTGAAGCTTTCTTT
CASSLGGRHTEAFF
>TRBJ2-1|TRBV5-6|.|medium-sized
TGTGCCAGCAGCGGCCTTGGTTTTGAGCAGTTCTTC
CASSGLGFEQFF
>TRBJ2-7|TRBV29-1|.|.
TGCAGCGTTGTACTGACACCCCCGTACGAGCAGTACTTC
CSVVLTPPYEQYF
>TRBJ2-3|TRBV27|TRBD2|.
TGTGCCAGCAGACCGCTGTCGGGAGGAGCGCAGTATTTT
CASRPLSGGAQYF
>TRBJ1-4|TRBV7-9|.|.
TGTGCCAGCAGCTTCCAGTTCGCTAATGAAAAACTGTTTTTT
CASSFQFANEKLFF
>TRBJ1-2|TRBV7-9|.|.
TGTGCCAGCAGCCCCGGTTATGGCTACACCTTC
CASSPGYGYTF
>TRBJ2-4|TRBV5-1|TRBD2|.
TGCGCCAGCAGCCCATGGGGGGGGAACCAAAACATTCAGTACTTC
CASSPWGGNQNIQYF
>TRBJ2-7|TRBV11-3|TRBD1|.
TGTGCCAGCAGCTTAAACCAGGGGGCTCTATACGAGCAGTACTTC
CASSLNQGALYEQYF
>TRBJ1-5|TRBV28|.|.
TGTGCCAGCAGCCCCCTCTTCGGGCAGGGAAACAGCAATCAGCCCCAGCATTTT
CASSPLFGQGNSNQPQHF
>TRBJ2-7|TRBV4-2|TRBD2|.
TGTGCCAGCAGCCAAGCCTCGGGATTAGCGGGGTACGAGCAGTACTTC
CASSQASGLAGYEQYF